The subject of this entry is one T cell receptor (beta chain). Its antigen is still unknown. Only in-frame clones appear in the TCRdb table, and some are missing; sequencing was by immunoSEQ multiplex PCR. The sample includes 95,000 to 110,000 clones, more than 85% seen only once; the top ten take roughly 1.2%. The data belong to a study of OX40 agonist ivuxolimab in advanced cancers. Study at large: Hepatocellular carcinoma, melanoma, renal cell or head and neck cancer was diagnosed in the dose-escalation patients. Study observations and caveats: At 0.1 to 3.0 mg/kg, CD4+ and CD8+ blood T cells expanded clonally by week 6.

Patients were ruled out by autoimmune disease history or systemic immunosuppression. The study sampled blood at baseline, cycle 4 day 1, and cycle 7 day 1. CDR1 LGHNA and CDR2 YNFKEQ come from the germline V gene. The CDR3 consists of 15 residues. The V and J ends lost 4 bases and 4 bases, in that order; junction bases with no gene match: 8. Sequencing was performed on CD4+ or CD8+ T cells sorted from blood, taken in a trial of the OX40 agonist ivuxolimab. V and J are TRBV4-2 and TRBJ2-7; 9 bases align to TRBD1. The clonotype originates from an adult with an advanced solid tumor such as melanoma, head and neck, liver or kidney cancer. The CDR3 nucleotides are TGTGCCAGCAGCCGGGGACAGGGAGAGGTGTACGAGCAGTACTTC. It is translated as CASSRGQGEVYEQYF.